This TCR beta chain was recovered during a study of vaccination and CD4 T cells after COVID-19. Points on this clonotype: As yet, its antigen is unknown.

Oncomine TCR Beta short-read sequencing was applied to DNA from cultured CD4+ T cells. In TCRdb, the PCR reads were re-called with MiXCR into one record per CDR3 protein. The repertoire consists of some 10,000 distinct CDR3 sequences, with around 48% occurring once and the leading ten covering roughly 17%. Sample treatment: roughly ten-day PBMC culture with coronavirus spike peptide pools or control peptides (ViraFEST assay). Prior to the COVID-19 pandemic (2011-2018), the unexposed donor's CD4+ T cells were collected. This TCR was sampled from a human donor in good health. The sequenced material came from CD4+ T cells from blood, cultured in vitro.

CDR3 nucleotides: TGTGCCACGCAGCGGGGCACAGATACGCAGTATTTT. It specifies CATQRGTDTQYF. The rearrangement uses TRBV7-2 and TRBJ2-3; TRBD2 is a possible D gene (6 bases). The CDR3 totals 12 residues. Trimming took off 10 bases at V and 1 base at J, with 9 bases between the two ends. Germline V gives CDR1 SGHTA, CDR2 FQGNSA.